Listed here is a single TCR beta chain. Assay used: immunoSEQ multiplex PCR; TCRdb lists only in-frame clones, some missing. The data hold more than 75,000 clones, with about 94% observed a single time. This record belongs to a study of T cell changes during pregnancy in multiple sclerosis. The sequences come from peripheral blood, collected in the third trimester of pregnancy. This TCR was recovered from a female donor with multiple sclerosis, enrolled in a pregnancy study.

Here the CDR3 DNA reads TGTGCCAGCTCACCTCGACGACTAGCGGGGGGAGTAGGAGTGGACTCCTACAATGAGCAGTTCTTC. Translating it yields CASSPRRLAGGVGVDSYNEQFF. The rearrangement links TRBV18 to TRBJ2-1; 13 bases are a match to TRBD2. Unmatched junction bases numbered 17, after V lost 3 bases and J lost 0 bases. CDR1 and CDR2 from the germline V gene are KGHSH and LQKENI. CDR3 length: 22 amino acids.